The 4 T cell receptor beta chains presented below share a single source sample, sequenced in a study of shared clonotypes between healthy human individuals. TCRdb keeps only in-frame clones here, not all; method: immunoSEQ multiplex PCR. This table holds a few million clones, more than 80% found once. The sequenced sample consisted of naive CD4+ T cells sorted from blood. Subset described: CD45RA+ positively selected. The receptors here all came from a man aged 18-30 years in good health.

This chain uses TRBV11-2 with TRBJ2-3; tentative D call: TRBD2 (5 bases). There are 17 residues in the CDR3. Per germline, CDR1 SGHAT and CDR2 FQNNGV. Trimming left V 4 bases short and J 6 bases short, with 23 bases between. Here the CDR3 reads CASSSPEDFLGLDTQYF. CDR3 coding DNA: TGTGCCAGCAGCTCCCCGGAGGATTTCTTGGGATTGGATACGCAGTATTTT.

This clone was recorded only once. The chain carries TRBV7-3 and TRBJ2-1; D is uncertain. The CDR3 covers 13 residues. Germline assignment: CDR1 SGHTA and CDR2 FQGTGA. V shed 2 bases and J shed 7 bases, with 9 bases lying between them. In DNA form, the CDR3 reads TGTGCCAGCAGCTTAGGCAGGATTAATGAGCAGTTCTTC. Protein: CASSLGRINEQFF. The whole variable domain, remainder taken from reference TRBV7-3 and TRBJ2-1, is GAGVSQTPSNKVTEKGKYVELRCDPISGHTALYWYRQSLGQGPEFLIYFQGTGAADDSGLPNDRFFAVRPEGSVSTLKIQRTERGDSAVYLCASSLGRINEQFFGPGTRLTVL.

The rearrangement uses TRBV9 and TRBJ2-7, with TRBD2 identical over 10 bases. The CDR3 is 14 residues long. Germline lookup yields CDR1 SGDLS and CDR2 YYNGEE. Trimming cost V 5 bases and J 5 bases; bases outside gene matches: 7. CDR3 in amino acids: CASRHSGRNNEQYF. In DNA, the CDR3 is TGTGCCAGCAGACATAGCGGGAGGAACAACGAGCAGTACTTC.

The chain couples TRBV29-1 to TRBJ2-5, with D uncertain. The CDR3 runs 13 residues. Trimming shortened V by 3 bases and J by 5 bases, and 13 bases separated the two germline ends. Germline CDR1 reads SQVTM; CDR2 reads ANQGSEA. The DNA for the CDR3 is TGCAGCGTTGACAGAGAGTATGGGGAGACCCAGTACTTC. Its translation: CSVDREYGETQYF.